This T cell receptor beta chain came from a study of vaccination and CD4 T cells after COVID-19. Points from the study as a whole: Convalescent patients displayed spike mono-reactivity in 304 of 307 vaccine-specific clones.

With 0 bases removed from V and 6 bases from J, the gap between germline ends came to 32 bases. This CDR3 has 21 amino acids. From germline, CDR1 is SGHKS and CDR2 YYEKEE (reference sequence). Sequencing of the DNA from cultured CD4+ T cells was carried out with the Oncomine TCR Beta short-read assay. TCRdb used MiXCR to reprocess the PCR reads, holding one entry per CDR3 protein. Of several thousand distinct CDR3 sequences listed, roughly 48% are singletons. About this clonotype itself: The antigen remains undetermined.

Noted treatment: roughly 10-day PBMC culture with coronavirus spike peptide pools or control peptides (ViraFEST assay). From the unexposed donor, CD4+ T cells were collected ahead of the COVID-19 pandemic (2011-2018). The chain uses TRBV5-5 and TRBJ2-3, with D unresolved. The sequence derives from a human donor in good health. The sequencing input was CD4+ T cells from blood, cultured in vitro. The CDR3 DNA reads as TGTGCCAGCAGCTTGGCCGTCCCAGCTCTCCGGGCCCGCGAGGCGGATGATACGCAGTATTTT. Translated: CASSLAVPALRAREADDTQYF.